These 7 T cell receptor beta chains were all obtained from the same sample, sequenced in a study of STAT3 mutations in large granular lymphocyte leukemia. Study findings and constraints: Every T-cell large granular lymphocyte leukemia patient had at least one immunodominant TCR beta clonotype.

Sequencing was performed with immunoSEQ multiplex PCR; in TCRdb, only in-frame clones are kept and a portion is missing. The table has 17,000 or so clones, 84% seen once. These receptors' antigens are unknown. The sample was peripheral blood mononuclear cells. Receptors originate from a man in his fifties or sixties with T-cell large granular lymphocyte leukemia. Some clones in this sample may be carry-over from other donors' samples.

This chain joins TRBV20-1 and TRBJ2-5; the D is unclear. This CDR3 spans 11 amino acids. CDR1 and CDR2 from the germline V gene are DFQATT and SNEGSKA (reference sequence). V lost 7 bases and J 4 bases, leaving 10 bases between the germline ends. The CDR3 DNA reads as TGCAGTGTTCTCTTACGAGAGACCCAGTACTTC. This encodes CSVLLRETQYF.

This clone was picked up a small number of times. The chain recombines TRBV13 with TRBJ2-5; no reliable D call. Germline V gene sequence: CDR1 PRHDT, CDR2 FYEKMQ (reference sequence). Trimming left V 2 bases short and J 8 bases short, with 12 bases between. The CDR3 has 13 amino acids. DNA for the CDR3: TGTGCCAGCAGCTTAACCCGGCGTGGTACCCAGTACTTC. Its protein product is CASSLTRRGTQYF.

This chain joins TRBV6-1 and TRBJ2-6, with TRBD1 as a possible D gene (5 bases). V was clipped by 4 bases and J by 1 base, with 8 bases between them. In germline, CDR1 is MNHNS, CDR2 SASEGT. The CDR3 runs to 15 residues. The CDR3 here is CASSGQGSGANVLTF. CDR3 nucleotide sequence: TGTGCCAGCAGTGGTCAGGGTTCTGGGGCCAACGTCCTGACTTTC.

The V call is TRBV6-5, the J call TRBJ2-2; D not resolved. The germline V and J ends were trimmed by 5 bases and 4 bases, with 11 bases remaining between them. The germline gives CDR1 MNHEY, CDR2 SVGAGI. CDR3 length: 14 amino acids. The CDR3 here is CASSTSFFTGELFF. CDR3 nucleotides: TGTGCCAGCAGTACCTCATTTTTCACCGGGGAGCTGTTTTTT.

J is TRBJ2-1 and V is TRBV6-1, with D hard to call. Trimming left V 6 bases short and J 5 bases short, with 8 bases between. There are 12 residues in the CDR3. Germline-derived CDR1 and CDR2 are MNHNS and SASEGT. The CDR3 nucleotides read TGTGCCAGCAGCCCAGGAAACAATGAGCAGTTCTTC. This translates into CASSPGNNEQFF.

This chain links TRBV11-2 with TRBJ2-3; D is uncertain. Per germline, CDR1 SGHAT and CDR2 FQNNGV. Trimming stripped 2 bases from V and 1 base from J, with 10 bases between. The CDR3 extends over 15 amino acids. The CDR3: CASSLFIFRTDTQYF. CDR3 in DNA: TGTGCCAGCAGCTTATTTATTTTCCGCACAGATACGCAGTATTTT.

The V call is TRBV28, the J call TRBJ2-5; 7 bases line up with TRBD1. V was clipped by 5 bases and J by 4 bases; unmatched bases: 7. There are 14 residues in the CDR3. Per germline, CDR1 MDHEN and CDR2 SYDVKM. CDR3 DNA sequence: TGTGCCAGCAGTCTACAGGGGCCGGGAGAGACCCAGTACTTC. It yields the protein CASSLQGPGETQYF.